This T cell receptor beta chain is drawn from a study of blood T cell repertoires in COVID-19. On the study more broadly: The origin of the acute and convalescent COVID-19 samples was the United States, Italy and Spain.

Under the authors' procedure: Quantification of nucleated cells was approximated via reference gene primer amplification. Sequenced by immunoSEQ multiplex PCR; TCRdb stores in-frame clones only, minus some. The V and J calls and clone size come from that table; D and trimming were worked out from the DNA. The data hold over 20,000 clones, with about 84% observed a single time. Trimming pared 1 base from V and 0 bases from J, leaving 9 bases between. CDR3 size: 15 residues. Germline loops: CDR1 MGHDK, CDR2 SYGVNS. This clonotype originated in a man aged 50-60 years with active or convalescent COVID-19. The specimen was peripheral blood. The chain has TRBV25-1 and TRBJ1-1; maybe TRBD1 (5 bases). In DNA, the CDR3 is TGTGCCAGCAGTGAATTAACAGGATTGAACACTGAAGCTTTCTTT. This translates into CASSELTGLNTEAFF.